This T cell receptor beta chain was recovered during a study of cytomegalovirus exposure and HLA in healthy donors. Whole-study context: There were approximately 400 genotyped donors. Of these, about 86% fell in the genetic ancestry cluster associated with self-reported Caucasian donors. The study, taken as a whole, reports: In vitro, a few CMV-associated chains proved specific for CMV antigens. Highly shared variants forming one cluster were likely a sequencing artifact.

Losses at the gene ends were 6 bases for V and 2 bases for J; bases not matched to a gene: 4. This CDR3 region has 14 residues. CDR1 is MRHNA and CDR2 is SNTAGT in the germline V gene. Donors sampled were nominally healthy, though unrecorded immune exposures were likely. A remark on this clone: Antigen unknown.

PCR amplification relied on 60 Vbeta primers (plus 13 Jbeta primers). Generated by immunoSEQ multiplex PCR, the TCRdb table keeps only in-frame clones and is missing some. Here the sample spans about 94,000 clones, more than 75% being singletons. The receptor comes from a human donor in good health. The chain joins TRBV6-4 to TRBJ2-3; TRBD1 matches at 8 bases. Sequences were obtained from PBMCs. The CDR3 loop is CASRQDRATDTQYF. The CDR3 coding sequence is TGTGCCAGCAGACAGGACAGGGCCACAGATACGCAGTATTTT.